Below, one T cell receptor (beta chain) is given with its context. This clonotype was detected ten times or more. Its binding antigen is unknown. No clone much larger than this one lies a single base away; base qualities are absent. Amplification of TCR beta CDR3 regions was carried out from RNA transcripts. For the first round of RT-PCR on the TCR CDR3, the HTBI primer set was used together with the Qiagen OneStep RT-PCR kit. Libraries were constructed in a second round of multiplex PCR, after which size selection and purification were carried out. Sequencing of the libraries was done on an Illumina HiSeq2000 using paired-end 100 bp reads. The authors processed their data as follows. SOAPnuke was used to process the raw data, throwing out any read that contained adapters or uncalled bases, had a mean Phred below 15, or lacked an exact constant-primer or identifier match. COPE v1.2.5 was used to merge the high-quality paired reads, and each unique nucleotide sequence was defined as a clonotype. Clonotypes were aligned to IMGT TRBV, TRBD and TRBJ reference segments using MiTCR v1.1. Analysis was restricted to V-J combinations with a frequency above 0.0001, which covered 99% to 99.2% of repertoires. A TCS score was defined as the ratio of F50 (clonal expansion) to E x V (chaos), with BLOSUM62-based TCRdist applied between CDR3 peptides within each V-J. Welch's t-statistics and random forest reduced fewer than 600 V-J features to 10 to 15, which were used in a naive Bayes classifier (R e1071). Using fastp at Q25 and MiXCR, TCRdb reprocessed the public reads and kept productive beta chains. Identical CDR3 proteins give one entry, which carries the most common genes and DNA. In this record, the V and J calls reflect TCRdb's handling and not the investigators' own analysis. This sample gives about 480,000 distinct CDR3 sequences in total; around an eighth of them show up just once. The ten largest make up around a sixth of the sample.

A patient counted as having stable Graves' hyperthyroidism if no progression to ophthalmopathy occurred over 18 months of follow-up. The hyperthyroidism patients were between 18 and 65 years old and newly diagnosed, with a disease duration of less than 2 months. Patients with uncontrolled infections, other autoimmune diseases, pregnancy or lactation were excluded. Diagnoses relied on clinical symptoms, serum thyroxine and TRAb, thyroid ultrasound and orbital computed tomography. PBMCs were isolated from about 10 ml of fresh peripheral blood by Ficoll-Paque density gradient centrifugation. Trizol reagent was used to extract total RNA, and RNA quality was then checked on an Agilent 2100 Bioanalyzer. Looking up the germline V gene (reference sequence) yields CDR1 MNHEY and CDR2 SMNVEV. Trimming leaves V shorter by 3 bases and J shorter by 6 bases, with the junction holding 7 bases beyond the gene matches. From the cysteine through the phenylalanine, the CDR3 covers 14 amino acids. Just CDR3 DNA is preserved here, 42 bases in frame from base 1.

This sample is part of a study of T cells in Graves' hyperthyroidism and ophthalmopathy (dated by TCRdb to the late 2010s). A note on the overall study: Peripheral blood samples were taken at initial diagnosis, before any treatment was given. The study also compared thyroid tissue and blood T-cell repertoires from 6 or 7 Graves' hyperthyroidism patients. A discovery cohort of fewer than 110 patients, about 43 with Graves' ophthalmopathy and fewer than 65 with stable Graves' hyperthyroidism, was used to find distinguishing TCR V-J signatures. After sampling, hyperthyroidism patients received methimazole starting at 30 mg daily, and ophthalmopathy patients received high-dose intravenous methylprednisolone. An independent validation cohort of around 19 hyperthyroidism patients and 15 or so patients who later progressed to ophthalmopathy tested prospective prediction of ophthalmopathy. The approximately 90 discovery patients were randomly split 7:3 into training and test sets. The paper reports TCR Vbeta CDR3 sequencing of some 140 peripheral blood samples: 40 to 45 ophthalmopathy, approximately 74 hyperthyroidism and around 17 progressor patients.

What the authors observed across the whole study: Most expanded thyroid clonotypes (frequency above 0.001) were also detected in blood, a finding suggesting that blood repertoires may reflect thyroid immune responses. In validation, the model predicted progression to ophthalmopathy a median of roughly 6.1 months before onset, with about 64% sensitivity and 72.22% specificity. A model built on a 13 V-J signature distinguished ophthalmopathy from stable hyperthyroidism, reaching roughly 88% sensitivity and approximately 83% specificity in cross-validation and 80%/75% in testing. No statistical method was used to set the sample size in advance, and investigators knew the group allocation.

The rearranged segments are TRBV27 and TRBJ2-7, and 8 bases in between align with TRBD2. The source material was blood. The receptor comes from a woman between 18 and 30 years old with Graves' hyperthyroidism. CDR3 sequence: CASSLLGGVGEQYF. The sequenced DNA: TGTGCCAGCAGTTTGCTCGGGGGGGTCGGCGAGCAGTACTTC.